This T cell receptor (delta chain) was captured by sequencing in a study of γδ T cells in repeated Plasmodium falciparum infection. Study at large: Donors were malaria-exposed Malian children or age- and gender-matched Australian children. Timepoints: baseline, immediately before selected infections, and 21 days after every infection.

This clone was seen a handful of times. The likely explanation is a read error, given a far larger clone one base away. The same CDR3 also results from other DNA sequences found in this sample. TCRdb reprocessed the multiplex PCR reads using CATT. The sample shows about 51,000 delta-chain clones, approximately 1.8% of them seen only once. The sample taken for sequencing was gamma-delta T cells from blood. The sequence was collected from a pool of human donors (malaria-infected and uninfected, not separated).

The CDR3 DNA reads as TGTGCCTGTGACACTCTTCCTGGAGGATACGCGGATGCACAACCCAAATTGTACACCGATAAACTCATCTTT. Its translation: CACDTLPGGYADAQPKLYTDKLIF. The chain joins TRDV2 to TRDJ1; D possibly corresponds to TRDD3 (7 bases). The J gene is absent in TCRdb and was assigned here via DNA matching to germline. The V gene lost 1 base and the J gene lost 0 bases, with 38 bases spanning the gap. Germline V gene data show CDR1 as GEAIGNYY and CDR2 as EKD. The CDR3 runs 24 residues.